Following are 8 T cell receptor beta chains from one sample sequenced in a study of molecular identifiers for immune sequencing clone quantification. TCRdb called the PCR reads again in MiXCR, with one record for every CDR3 protein. The sample lists roughly 100,000 distinct CDR3 sequences, about a third occurring once. Material for sequencing was naive CD8+ T cells from blood, with Jurkat cell RNA spiked in. The subset is: FACS-sorted CD8+CD4-CCR7+CD45RA+ naive T cells. These receptors all come from a human donor in good health. Some libraries in this study had Jurkat cell RNA spiked in.

Only a few counts were recorded for this clonotype. V gene TRBV13 combines with J gene TRBJ2-7; maybe TRBD1 (6 bases). With 6 bases removed from V and 3 bases from J, the gap between germline ends came to 12 bases. The germline gives CDR1 PRHDT, CDR2 FYEKMQ (reference sequence). This CDR3 comprises 13 residues. The CDR3, as DNA: TGTGCCAGCAGACCGACAGGAAACTACGAGCAGTACTTC. Amino acids: CASRPTGNYEQYF.

Concerning this clonotype: Mismatch with germline at one junction end may stem from a read error. V and J are TRBV6-2 or TRBV6-3 and TRBJ2-1; 8 bases align to TRBD2. Germline lookup yields CDR1 MNHEY and CDR2 SVGEGT. The CDR3 runs to 17 residues. The CDR3 region has the DNA TGTGCCGGCAGCGCCGGGACTAGAGCCACCTCCTACAATGAGCAGTTCTTC. It is translated as CAGSAGTRATSYNEQFF.

The V and J genes are TRBV13 and TRBJ2-1, with a possible D match to TRBD2 (6 bases). This CDR3 contains 14 residues. The V end lost 1 base, the J end lost 7 bases, and 11 bases lay between the germline ends. Germline V CDR1 and CDR2: PRHDT, FYEKMQ (reference sequence). CDR3 sequence reads: CASSLVETRNEQFF. For the CDR3, the DNA is TGTGCCAGCAGCTTAGTAGAGACTAGAAATGAGCAGTTCTTC.

For this clonotype: The junction departs from germline at one end; a sequencing error may be responsible. The genes are TRBV18 and TRBJ2-3; tentatively, D is TRBD1 (5 bases). The germline V gene has CDR1 KGHSH and CDR2 LQKENI. The CDR3 runs to 14 residues. The CDR3 DNA sequence: TGTGCCAGCTCCCCCCAGGGCGGTAGAGATACGCTGTATTTT. It translates to CASSPQGGRDTLYF. The full variable domain, rest sourced from reference TRBV18 and TRBJ2-3, is NAGVMQNPRHLVRRRGQEARLRCSPMKGHSHVYWYRQLPEEGLKFMVYLQKENIIDESGMPKERFSAEFPKEGPSILRIQQVVRGDSAAYFCASSPQGGRDTLYFGPGTRLTVL.

This clonotype was seen a few times. V usage is TRBV19 and J usage is TRBJ1-1; no definite D call. The germline V gene has CDR1 LNHDA and CDR2 SQIVND (reference sequence). V was cut by 4 bases and J by 8 bases, with 17 bases left in between. The CDR3 length is 14 residues. The CDR3 is CASSTGLSPREAFF. The CDR3 region has the DNA TGTGCCAGTAGTACCGGACTGAGCCCACGAGAAGCTTTCTTT. Supplemented by reference TRBV19 and TRBJ1-1, the full variable domain reads DGGITQSPKYLFRKEGQNVTLSCEQNLNHDAMYWYRQDPGQGLRLIYYSQIVNDFQKGDIAEGYSVSREKKESFPLTVTSAQKNPTAFYLCASSTGLSPREAFFGQGTRLTVV.

This clonotype was recorded once. This chain links TRBV4-3 with TRBJ1-3, with TRBD1 as a possible D gene (5 bases). Trimming removed 4 bases at V and 4 bases at J, with 17 bases between. Germline V gene lookup returns CDR1 LGHNA and CDR2 YSLEER. The CDR3 has 16 amino acids. CDR3 in amino acids: CASSPSVGTGGNTIYF. CDR3 bases: TGCGCCAGCAGCCCCTCAGTAGGGACGGGAGGAAACACCATATATTTT.

The gene calls are TRBV28 and TRBJ2-3, with 7 bases lining up with TRBD2. The J segment lost 2 bases and the V segment lost 6 bases, leaving 17 bases of the junction unmatched. Germline CDR1 reads MDHEN; CDR2 reads SYDVKM. There are 18 residues in the CDR3. The DNA of the CDR3 is TGTGCCAGCAGATTCGGGGGGTCATGGAACCCTATCACAGATACGCAGTATTTT. Translated, it gives CASRFGGSWNPITDTQYF.

The V and J genes are TRBV28 and TRBJ2-5; 13 bases line up with TRBD2. Germline V lookup: CDR1 MDHEN, CDR2 SYDVKM. CDR3 length: 17 amino acids. V lost 8 bases, J lost 4 bases, and 13 bases stayed unmatched. CDR3 loop: CASWSPRTSGRLETQYF. The CDR3 coding sequence is TGTGCCAGCTGGAGTCCTCGGACTAGCGGGAGATTAGAGACCCAGTACTTC.